This T cell receptor beta chain derives from a study of shared clonotypes between healthy human individuals. Whole-study context: Three plates were used per donor for CD4 naive, three for CD4 memory, two for CD8 naive and one for CD8 memory.

Naive CD8 cells comprised CD45RO-negative, CCR7-positively selected cells, excluding terminally differentiated effector memory CD45RA+ cells. Replicate PCRs for sorted subsets used 200 ng DNA; this equaled tens of thousands of T cell genomes. Using immunoSEQ multiplex PCR, the repertoire was profiled, and TCRdb retains in-frame clones only, with some absent. Of around 2,100,000 clones listed, about 94% were seen once; the top ten hold 1.2%. Worth noting for this clone: Other DNA sequences of this sample code for an identical CDR3.

V lost 5 bases, J lost 2 bases, and 4 bases stayed unmatched. The CDR3 totals 14 residues. The germline CDR1 and CDR2 sequences are LNHDA and SQIVND (reference sequence). The receptor comes from a man between 18 and 29 years old in good health. The sequenced sample consisted of naive CD8+ T cells sorted from blood. The chain is built from TRBV19 and TRBJ2-7, with 9 bases aligning to TRBD1. DNA for the CDR3: TGTGCCAGTAGTCTCGGACAGGGGCCCTACGAGCAGTACTTC. It codes for CASSLGQGPYEQYF.